The clone carrying this TCR beta chain was seen more than once but under ten times. This PCR relied on a set of 60 Vbeta primers and 13 Jbeta primers. Data came from immunoSEQ multiplex PCR; TCRdb stores just in-frame clones and leaves some out. Of about 180,000 clones in the sample, more than 80% were seen once. The sample belongs to a study of cytomegalovirus exposure and HLA in healthy donors. Trimming shortened V by 6 bases and J by 2 bases, and 14 bases separated the two germline ends. Germline V lookup: CDR1 LNHDA, CDR2 SQIVND (reference sequence). The CDR3 is 14 amino acids. V and J are TRBV19 and TRBJ2-7; tentative D call: TRBD2 (5 bases). Specimen: PBMCs. The sequence was collected from a male donor in good health and CMV-seronegative. The CDR3 region has the DNA TGTGCCAGTAGAAACGGACTCGGACCCTACGAGCAGTACTTC. Translating it yields CASRNGLGPYEQYF.